These 25 T cell receptor beta chains were sequenced from one sample in a study of blood T cell repertoires in COVID-19. Generated by immunoSEQ multiplex PCR, the TCRdb table keeps only in-frame clones and is missing some. The data show 200,000 to 250,000 clones, approximately 82% seen once. Material for sequencing was peripheral blood. The origin of the receptors is a man aged 50 to 59 with active or convalescent COVID-19.

This clone was recorded a few times. This chain links TRBV6-6 with TRBJ2-7; a possible D gene is TRBD1 (6 bases). Per germline, CDR1 MNHNY and CDR2 SVGAGI (reference sequence). The CDR3 length is 13 residues. The V and J ends lost 6 bases and 1 base respectively, with 10 bases between them. The CDR3 region has the DNA TGTGCCAGCAGCCCCGGACAGTCCTACGAGCAGTACGTC. Protein: CASSPGQSYEQYV.

This clone was counted between two and nine times. This chain links TRBV6-5 with TRBJ1-1; D is unclear. This CDR3 has 11 residues. The germline CDR1 and CDR2 sequences are MNHEY and SVGAGI. The ends were cut back, 7 bases at V and 6 bases at J, with 9 bases in the middle. CDR3 sequence (DNA): TGTGCCAGCAAGCATACTTCTGAAGCTTTCTTT. This encodes CASKHTSEAFF.

The CDR3 DNA reads as TGTGCCAGCAGCTTAGAGCCTGGAAACACCATATATTTT. This sequence encodes CASSLEPGNTIYF. The rearrangement links TRBV7-3 to TRBJ1-3, with D hard to call. Germline lookup yields CDR1 SGHTA and CDR2 FQGTGA. Trimming took off 2 bases at V and 2 bases at J, with 4 bases between the two ends. This CDR3 spans 13 amino acids.

The rearrangement links TRBV19 to TRBJ1-2; 7 bases align to TRBD1. The CDR3 extends over 15 amino acids. Losses at the gene ends were 5 bases for V and 5 bases for J; bases not matched to a gene: 11. CDR1 LNHDA and CDR2 SQIVND come from the germline V gene (reference sequence). The CDR3 coding sequence is TGTGCCAGTAGTCCCTCCCACAGGGGCGGGTATGGCTACACCTTC. As protein: CASSPSHRGGYGYTF. The full variable domain, in which reference TRBV19 and TRBJ1-2 provide the parts outside the CDR3, is DGGITQSPKYLFRKEGQNVTLSCEQNLNHDAMYWYRQDPGQGLRLIYYSQIVNDFQKGDIAEGYSVSREKKESFPLTVTSAQKNPTAFYLCASSPSHRGGYGYTFGSGTRLTVV.

This clone was picked up one time. The chain has TRBV5-4 and TRBJ2-7; D remains ambiguous. The length of the CDR3 is 14 residues. CDR1 and CDR2 (germline): SGHNT, YYREEE (reference sequence). V dropped 2 bases and J dropped 0 bases, with 9 bases sitting between them. The CDR3 here is CASSFGPVSYEQYF. DNA of the CDR3: TGTGCCAGCAGCTTTGGGCCGGTCTCCTACGAGCAGTACTTC.

V gene TRBV7-9 combines with J gene TRBJ1-3, with TRBD1 matching 10 bases. J gave up 0 bases and V 1 base, and 6 bases lay outside the gene matches. CDR1 and CDR2 from the germline V gene are SEHNR and FQNEAQ (reference sequence). The CDR3 covers 18 residues. The CDR3 DNA sequence: TGTGCCAGCAGCTTAGTGGGACAGGGGTTGACCTCTGGAAACACCATATATTTT. Protein product: CASSLVGQGLTSGNTIYF.

V usage is TRBV5-1 and J usage is TRBJ2-1, with 9 bases aligning to TRBD1. The length of the CDR3 is 15 residues. V was clipped by 4 bases and J by 8 bases; unmatched bases: 10. Germline CDR1 SGHRS, CDR2 YFSETQ. CDR3 DNA: TGCGCCAGCAGCCCCTGGACAGGGGTCGGCGATGAGCAGTTCTTC. Its translation: CASSPWTGVGDEQFF.

V usage is TRBV19 and J usage is TRBJ1-2; TRBD1 matches 8 bases. Germline CDR1 reads LNHDA; CDR2 reads SQIVND (reference sequence). V lost 10 bases, J lost 3 bases, and 10 bases stayed unmatched. The CDR3 length is 14 residues. CDR3 amino acids: CATRPGQDYYGYTF. CDR3 bases: TGTGCCACTCGTCCGGGACAGGATTACTATGGCTACACCTTC.

The rearrangement links TRBV5-1 to TRBJ2-1; TRBD2 aligns across 9 bases. With V trimmed by 3 bases and J by 8 bases, 6 bases remained unmatched. The germline V gene has CDR1 SGHRS and CDR2 YFSETQ. The CDR3 has 14 amino acids. The CDR3 reads CASSSGLASYEQFF. The CDR3 DNA is TGCGCCAGCAGCTCAGGACTAGCGTCCTATGAGCAGTTCTTC.

The chain has TRBV24-1 and TRBJ2-2; TRBD1 matches 9 bases. Per germline, CDR1 KGHDR and CDR2 SFDVKD. The CDR3 loop spans 16 amino acids. Losses at the gene ends were 4 bases for V and 3 bases for J; bases not matched to a gene: 5. CDR3 nucleotides: TGTGCCACCAGTGACCCAACAGGGGGCCACACCGGGGAGCTGTTTTTT. It is translated as CATSDPTGGHTGELFF.

The V and J genes are TRBV10-3 and TRBJ1-5; TRBD1 aligns across 7 bases. Germline V lookup: CDR1 ENHRY, CDR2 SYGVKD. There are 14 residues in the CDR3. V shed 8 bases, J shed 2 bases, and the junction held 6 bases outside the gene matches. The CDR3 sequence is CAIGRGGGNQPQHF. In DNA form, the CDR3 reads TGTGCCATCGGAAGAGGGGGCGGCAATCAGCCCCAGCATTTT.

The chain joins TRBV5-5 to TRBJ2-3; TRBD2 might be the D (6 bases). Germline assignment: CDR1 SGHKS and CDR2 YYEKEE (reference sequence). The CDR3 sequence is 16 residues long. Trimming removed 2 bases from V and 5 bases from J, with 18 bases in between. CDR3 nucleotide sequence: TGTGCCAGCAGCTTCGGGCGACTAGGAAGTGGAGATACGCAGTATTTT. Translation: CASSFGRLGSGDTQYF.

V is TRBV5-5 and J is TRBJ1-3; 7 bases are shared with TRBD1. CDR1 and CDR2 (germline): SGHKS, YYEKEE (reference sequence). V lost 0 bases and J lost 4; bases outside the gene matches: 4. The CDR3 loop spans 15 amino acids. CDR3 residues: CASSLAAGQGNTIYF. The CDR3 DNA follows: TGTGCCAGCAGCTTGGCCGCGGGACAGGGAAACACCATATATTTT.

This sequence joins TRBV7-2 and TRBJ2-7, with TRBD1 identical over 7 bases. The junction had 12 bases not matched to a gene; V was cut back by 4 bases and J by 12 bases. Per germline, CDR1 SGHTA and CDR2 FQGNSA. This CDR3 region has 13 residues. DNA of the CDR3: TGTGCCAGCAGCTGGGGTAGGGGGCAGCGGCCGTACTTC. Protein product: CASSWGRGQRPYF.

V gene TRBV5-5 combines with J gene TRBJ2-1, with D unclear. The CDR3 runs to 12 residues. Trimming pared 2 bases from V and 7 bases from J, leaving 7 bases between. Germline assignment: CDR1 SGHKS and CDR2 YYEKEE (reference sequence). The CDR3 reads CASSFGWNEQFF. The CDR3 region has the DNA TGTGCCAGCAGCTTCGGTTGGAATGAGCAGTTCTTC.

Written as DNA, the CDR3 is TGTGCCAGCACCCACGTCGGGTCTAATTCACCCCTCCACTTT. Its translation: CASTHVGSNSPLHF. The V and J genes are TRBV21-1 and TRBJ1-6. TRBV21-1 is a pseudogene. This CDR3 is 14 amino acids long.

The gene calls are TRBV4-2 and TRBJ2-3, with a weak D call TRBD2 (6 bases). V lost 0 bases to trimming and J lost 6 bases, with 19 bases between them. The CDR3 spans 17 residues. CDR1 is LGHNA and CDR2 is YNFKEQ in the germline V gene. CDR3 sequence reads: CASSQETSPEVADTQYF. The CDR3 DNA follows: TGTGCCAGCAGCCAAGAGACTAGTCCCGAAGTAGCCGATACGCAGTATTTT.

The chain couples TRBV7-9 to TRBJ2-7; TRBD1 matches at 11 bases. Germline V lookup: CDR1 SEHNR, CDR2 FQNEAQ (reference sequence). This CDR3 is 15 amino acids long. Trimming cost V 5 bases and J 3 bases; bases outside gene matches: 6. CDR3 sequence: CASSPAGTGGYEQYF. CDR3 bases: TGTGCCAGCAGCCCCGCCGGGACAGGGGGCTACGAGCAGTACTTC.

The J gene is TRBJ1-4, the V gene TRBV25-1, with 12 bases identical to TRBD1. This CDR3 region has 18 residues. Looked up from germline, CDR1 is MGHDK and CDR2 is SYGVNS. V shed 1 base and J 1 base; nucleotides not matched to a gene: 4. The chain's CDR3 is CASSESWDRGRTNEKLFF. In nucleotides, the CDR3 is TGTGCCAGCAGTGAATCCTGGGACAGGGGGCGAACTAATGAAAAACTGTTTTTT.

The chain joins TRBV5-1 to TRBJ2-1, with D possibly being TRBD1 (6 bases). There are 14 residues in the CDR3. V was clipped by 1 base and J by 2 bases, with 7 bases between them. Germline loops: CDR1 SGHRS, CDR2 YFSETQ. In nucleotides, the CDR3 is TGCGCCAGCAGCTTGACAGGGACCTACAATGAGCAGTTCTTC. Protein sequence: CASSLTGTYNEQFF.

The genes are TRBV29-1 and TRBJ1-1; 9 nucleotides align to TRBD1. Looked up from germline, CDR1 is SQVTM and CDR2 is ANQGSEA. After removal of 3 bases from V and 4 bases from J, the junction contained 9 bases not matched to a gene. The CDR3 spans 15 residues. CDR3 bases: TGCAGCGTTGAGAGTCTAGGACAGGGGAGCACTGAAGCTTTCTTT. Translation gives CSVESLGQGSTEAFF.

The chain is built from TRBV4-1 and TRBJ1-6; D not resolved. Germline CDR1 and CDR2: MGHRA and YSYEKL. V lost 0 bases and J 5 bases, leaving 11 bases between the germline ends. This CDR3 contains 16 residues. The CDR3 DNA follows: TGCGCCAGCAGCCAAGAATCTGGAGCCAATAATTCACCCCTCCACTTT. The encoded protein is CASSQESGANNSPLHF.

The chain joins TRBV4-3 to TRBJ2-3; D ambiguous. The CDR3 extends over 15 amino acids. From germline, CDR1 is LGHNA and CDR2 YSLEER. V lost 4 bases, J lost 1 base, and 12 bases lay in between. In nucleotides, the CDR3 is TGCGCCAGCAGCCGAACCCTGGGCCGCACAGATACGCAGTATTTT. This translates into CASSRTLGRTDTQYF.

V is TRBV28 and J is TRBJ1-5; D not resolved. This CDR3 contains 12 residues. V lost 5 bases to trimming and J lost 5 bases, with 7 bases between them. The germline V gene encodes CDR1 MDHEN and CDR2 SYDVKM. The CDR3 spells CASSPNYQPQHF. The CDR3 DNA reads as TGTGCCAGCAGTCCCAACTATCAGCCCCAGCATTTT.

V and J are TRBV7-3 and TRBJ1-2; 9 positions match TRBD1. This CDR3 has 13 residues. Germline loops: CDR1 SGHTA, CDR2 FQGTGA. The ends lost 5 bases at V and 7 bases at J; junction bases unmatched: 5. The CDR3 region has the DNA TGTGCCAGCAGCGCACAGGGGGCGCTTGGCTACACCTTC. Translated, it gives CASSAQGALGYTF. The full variable domain, in which reference TRBV7-3 and TRBJ1-2 provide the parts outside the CDR3, is GAGVSQTPSNKVTEKGKYVELRCDPISGHTALYWYRQSLGQGPEFLIYFQGTGAADDSGLPNDRFFAVRPEGSVSTLKIQRTERGDSAVYLCASSAQGALGYTFGSGTRLTVV.